The 9 T cell receptor beta chains in this list originate from one sample, sequenced in a study of shared clonotypes between healthy human individuals. Assay used: immunoSEQ multiplex PCR; TCRdb lists only in-frame clones, some missing. The sample lists around 500,000 clones, almost 80% seen once, with 12% in the top ten. The source material was PBMCs. These receptors were taken from a woman in her forties in good health. Some clones in this sample may be carry-over from other donors' samples.

CDR3 sequence (DNA): TGTGCCAGCAGCCAAGATTGGCGGAGCGGGACAACCTACGAGCAGTACTTC. This translates into CASSQDWRSGTTYEQYF. This chain links TRBV14 with TRBJ2-7; D possibly corresponds to TRBD2 (7 bases). Germline CDR1 reads SGHDN; CDR2 reads FVKESK. CDR3 length equals 17 residues. Trimming removed 0 bases at V and 2 bases at J, with 17 bases between.

This clone was detected once. The chain links TRBV28 to TRBJ2-7; possible D gene TRBD1, 6 bases. This CDR3 spans 12 amino acids. The germline V and J ends were trimmed by 2 bases and 5 bases, with 7 bases remaining between them. Per the germline V gene, CDR1 is MDHEN and CDR2 is SYDVKM. CDR3 sequence (DNA): TGTGCCAGCAGTTTAGCAGGGGACGAGCAGTACTTC. Amino acid sequence: CASSLAGDEQYF.

The rearrangement links TRBV28 to TRBJ1-2, with 11 bases lining up with TRBD1. CDR3 length: 16 residues. CDR1 and CDR2 from the germline V gene are MDHEN and SYDVKM. After removal of 3 bases from V and 8 bases from J, the junction contained 11 bases not matched to a gene. Written as DNA, the CDR3 is TGTGCCAGCAGTTTGATCCCCGGGACAGGGGGTGGGGGCTACACCTTC. Amino acids: CASSLIPGTGGGGYTF.

The chain combines TRBV19 with TRBJ2-3, with D tentatively TRBD2 (6 bases). Germline CDR1 is LNHDA and CDR2 is SQIVND (reference sequence). The CDR3 spans 13 residues. V lost 6 bases and J 3 bases, leaving 10 bases between the germline ends. CDR3 DNA sequence: TGTGCCAGTAGCCAGGGAGGTACAGATACGCAGTATTTT. Translated, it gives CASSQGGTDTQYF.

The chain couples TRBV7-9 to TRBJ2-5; 8 bases are shared with TRBD2. The J call may be in error: the DNA end matches TRBJ2-7 better. The CDR3 loop spans 14 amino acids. Germline V lookup: CDR1 SEHNR, CDR2 FQNEAQ (reference sequence). CDR3 bases: TGTGCCAGCAGCTCCCGTAGCGGGAACTACGAGCAGTACTTC. It translates to CASSSRSGNYEQYF.

The chain recombines TRBV7-2 with TRBJ1-1, with D unresolved. The V end lost 7 bases, the J end lost 1 base, and 10 bases lay between the germline ends. CDR1 SGHTA and CDR2 FQGNSA come from the germline V gene. This CDR3 comprises 13 residues. CDR3 loop: CASINLKNTEAFF. Written as DNA, the CDR3 is TGTGCCAGCATCAACCTGAAGAACACTGAAGCTTTCTTT.

This sequence joins TRBV28 and TRBJ2-7; D remains ambiguous. CDR1 is MDHEN, CDR2 SYDVKM, per germline. The CDR3 is made up of 15 amino acids. The V end lost 6 bases, the J end lost 2 bases, and 17 bases lay between the germline ends. For the CDR3, the DNA is TGTGCCAGCAGCACCGCCGTGGGATTCCCCTACGAGCAGTACTTC. This codes for CASSTAVGFPYEQYF.

The chain links TRBV7-6 to TRBJ1-1; D unclear. The CDR3 runs 14 residues. CDR1 is SGHVS, CDR2 FNYEAQ, per germline. Trimming cost V 4 bases and J 2 bases, with 11 bases left between them. CDR3 nucleotides: TGTGCCAGCAGCTCCCTGATGGGAAACACTGAAGCTTTCTTT. Translated, it gives CASSSLMGNTEAFF.

This clone was counted only a few times. The chain couples TRBV18 to TRBJ1-5; D may be TRBD1 (5 bases). V lost 3 bases and J 1 base, leaving 7 bases between the germline ends. CDR1 and CDR2 (germline): KGHSH, LQKENI. This CDR3 region has 14 residues. DNA for the CDR3: TGTGCCAGCTCACCGGGGGAGAGCAATCAGCCCCAGCATTTT. This encodes CASSPGESNQPQHF.